The 4 T cell receptor beta chains below come from one sample, sequenced in a study of T-cell memory formation after mild COVID-19. TCRdb re-derived calls from the 5' RACE reads in MiXCR, one entry per CDR3 protein. The sample contains approximately 340,000 distinct CDR3 sequences, 10% to 15% of which appear only once. Input material: PBMCs or a T cell subset sorted from them (not recorded which). Every receptor here comes from a man aged 18 to 30 who had mild COVID-19 (a few samples of this study predate the infection). Cell type and time point are not known.

The chain joins TRBV7-9 to TRBJ2-3; no reliable D call. Trimming removed 4 bases from V and 0 bases from J, with 14 bases in between. Germline CDR1 and CDR2: SEHNR and FQNEAQ (reference sequence). This CDR3 spans 16 amino acids. The CDR3 bases are TGTGCCAGCAGCTCCCGGACCGAGATTAGCACAGATACGCAGTATTTT. Amino acids: CASSSRTEISTDTQYF. The variable domain in full, with the rest retrieved from reference TRBV7-9 and TRBJ2-3, is DTGVSQNPRHKITKRGQNVTFRCDPISEHNRLYWYRQTLGQGPEFLTYFQNEAQLEKSRLLSDRFSAERPKGSFSTLEIQRTEQGDSAMYLCASSSRTEISTDTQYFGPGTRLTVL.

J is TRBJ1-5 and V is TRBV12-3 or TRBV12-4; D is unclear. V lost 3 bases and J lost 5, with 14 bases in between. The CDR3 is 15 residues long. The CDR3 sequence: CASSLGLGGDQPQHF. Here the CDR3 DNA reads TGTGCCAGCAGTTTGGGTTTGGGCGGGGATCAGCCCCAGCATTTT.

In its sample, this clonotype was seen a few times. The chain links TRBV12-3 or TRBV12-4 to TRBJ2-3; 8 nucleotides line up with TRBD2. The CDR3 is 14 residues long. Trimming took 6 bases from V and 0 from J; bases not matched to a gene: 2. The CDR3 DNA reads TGTGCCAGCAGGAAGCGGGGGAGCACAGATACGCAGTATTTT. This translates into CASRKRGSTDTQYF.

In its sample, this clonotype was seen a few times. This chain joins TRBV21-1 and TRBJ2-5; no DNA check was done on the table's D call, TRBD2. TRBV21-1 is given as a pseudogene. This CDR3 spans 18 amino acids. CDR3 protein: CASRAPGLAGAPMKTQYF. The DNA for the CDR3 is TGTGCCAGCAGAGCCCCGGGACTAGCGGGGGCGCCGATGAAGACCCAGTACTTC.